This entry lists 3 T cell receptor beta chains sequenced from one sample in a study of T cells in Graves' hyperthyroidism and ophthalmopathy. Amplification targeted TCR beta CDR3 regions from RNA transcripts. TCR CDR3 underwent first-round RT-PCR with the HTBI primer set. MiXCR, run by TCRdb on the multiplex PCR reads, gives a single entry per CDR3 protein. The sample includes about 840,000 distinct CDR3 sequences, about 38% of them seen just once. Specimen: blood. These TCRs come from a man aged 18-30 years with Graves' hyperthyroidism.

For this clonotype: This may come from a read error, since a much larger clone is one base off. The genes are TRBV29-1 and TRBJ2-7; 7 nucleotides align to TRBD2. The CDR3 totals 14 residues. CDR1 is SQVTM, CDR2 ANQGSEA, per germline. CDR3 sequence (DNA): TGCAGCGTTGAAGATCCGGCTAGCGGCTACGAGCAGTGCTTC. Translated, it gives CSVEDPASGYEQCF.

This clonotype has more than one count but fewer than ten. The CDR3 protein is CASSISGAAGTYEQYF. The CDR3 coding sequence is TGTGCCAGTAGTATATCCGGGGCAGCAGGTACCTACGAGCAGTACTTC. This chain joins TRBV19 and TRBJ2-7; D might be TRBD1 or TRBD2, each matching 5 bases. Germline values: CDR1 LNHDA, CDR2 SQIVND (reference sequence). This CDR3 is built from 16 residues. Between the trimmed V and J ends, which lost 2 bases and 2 bases, there was a span of 16 bases.

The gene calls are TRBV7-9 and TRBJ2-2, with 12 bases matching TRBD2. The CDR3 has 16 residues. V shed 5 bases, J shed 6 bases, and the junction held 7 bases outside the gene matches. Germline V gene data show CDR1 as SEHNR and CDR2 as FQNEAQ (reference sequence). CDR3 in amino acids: CASSPLAGGFAGELFF. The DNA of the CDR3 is TGTGCCAGCAGCCCACTAGCGGGAGGCTTTGCCGGGGAGCTGTTTTTT. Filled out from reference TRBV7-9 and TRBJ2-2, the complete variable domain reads DTGVSQNPRHKITKRGQNVTFRCDPISEHNRLYWYRQTLGQGPEFLTYFQNEAQLEKSRLLSDRFSAERPKGSFSTLEIQRTEQGDSAMYLCASSPLAGGFAGELFFGEGSRLTVL.